The text below deals with one TCR beta chain. The antigen remains unidentified. Clones were sequenced by immunoSEQ multiplex PCR, and TCRdb holds only the in-frame ones, with some missing. The sample gives fewer than 11,000 clones, about three quarters of which show up once; about 24% is in the top ten. These data belong to a study of OX40 agonist ivuxolimab in advanced cancers. Across the whole study: A mean age of approximately 60 years, range roughly 23 to 79, was recorded, and 80% to 90% were male.

Study-wide results and limits: Specificity for antigen went undetermined in the expanded peripheral T cells. There was clonal expansion of CD4+ and CD8+ blood T cells by week 6 at 0.1 to 3.0 mg/kg.

Blood specimens came from baseline, cycle 4 day 1, and cycle 7 day 1. CDR1 and CDR2 (germline): SGHDT, YYEEEE. J was trimmed by 6 bases and V by 4 bases; bases with no gene match: 9. This CDR3 contains 14 residues. The origin of this receptor is an adult with an advanced solid tumor such as melanoma, head and neck, liver or kidney cancer. V usage is TRBV5-6 and J usage is TRBJ2-7; 8 positions agree with TRBD1. Here the sequenced sample was CD4+ or CD8+ T cells sorted from blood, taken in a trial of the OX40 agonist ivuxolimab. CDR3 region: CASSVPGQAPEQYF. The CDR3 bases are TGTGCCAGCAGCGTTCCGGGACAGGCCCCCGAGCAGTACTTC. The full variable domain, rest sourced from reference TRBV5-6 and TRBJ2-7, is DAGVTQSPTHLIKTRGQQVTLRCSPKSGHDTVSWYQQALGQGPQFIFQYYEEEERQRGNFPDRFSGHQFPNYSSELNVNALLLGDSALYLCASSVPGQAPEQYFGPGTRLTVT.